What follows are 30 T cell receptor beta chains derived from one specimen sequenced in a study of blood T cell repertoires in COVID-19. Data came from immunoSEQ multiplex PCR; TCRdb stores just in-frame clones and leaves some out. The top ten clones hold 27% of a sample with about 80,000 clones, approximately 78% of them seen once. Sequencing was carried out using peripheral blood. These receptors all come from a human donor in a cohort sampled during active COVID-19.

This clone was counted once. This chain uses TRBV11-3 with TRBJ2-1; TRBD1 agrees at 9 bases. The CDR3 extends over 13 amino acids. With V trimmed by 4 bases and J by 10 bases, 5 bases remained unmatched. Germline values: CDR1 SGHNT, CDR2 YENEEA. The chain's CDR3 is CASSSTGGGEQFF. Here the CDR3 DNA reads TGTGCCAGCAGCTCCACAGGGGGCGGCGAGCAGTTCTTC. The full variable domain, in which reference TRBV11-3 and TRBJ2-1 provide the parts outside the CDR3, is EAGVVQSPRYKIIEKKQPVAFWCNPISGHNTLYWYLQNLGQGPELLIRYENEEAVDDSQLPKDRFSAERLKGVDSTLKIQPAELGDSAVYLCASSSTGGGEQFFGPGTRLTVL.

The CDR3 DNA sequence: TGTGCCAGCAGTAGGGTAGAGGGGGAGGGCTACACCTTC. This sequence encodes CASSRVEGEGYTF. The gene calls are TRBV27 and TRBJ1-2; the D gene is possibly TRBD1 (6 bases). The germline V and J ends were trimmed by 5 bases and 8 bases, with 15 bases remaining between them. The CDR3 is 13 amino acids. CDR1 and CDR2 (germline): MNHEY, SMNVEV (reference sequence).

V usage is TRBV24-1 and J usage is TRBJ2-5; 7 bases line up with TRBD1. CDR1 is KGHDR and CDR2 is SFDVKD in the germline V gene. The CDR3 length is 14 residues. Losses at the gene ends were 6 bases for V and 3 bases for J; bases not matched to a gene: 6. In nucleotides, the CDR3 is TGTGCCACCAGTCAGACAGGGTATGAAGAGACCCAGTACTTC. Protein sequence: CATSQTGYEETQYF.

The CDR3 bases are TGTGCCAGCAAGGGACTCACGAACACCGGGGAGCTGTTTTTT. This codes for CASKGLTNTGELFF. V is TRBV2 and J is TRBJ2-2; maybe TRBD2 (6 bases). Germline loops: CDR1 SNHLY, CDR2 FYNNEI. Trimming removed 7 bases from V and 0 bases from J, with 9 bases in between. CDR3 size: 14 residues.

V usage is TRBV6-5 and J usage is TRBJ2-2; weak D call: TRBD2 (6 bases). The germline V and J ends were trimmed by 2 bases and 4 bases, with 11 bases remaining between them. Germline loops: CDR1 MNHEY, CDR2 SVGAGI. The CDR3 covers 15 residues. CDR3 in amino acids: CASSYVPGGTGELFF. CDR3 in DNA: TGTGCCAGCAGTTACGTCCCCGGGGGCACCGGGGAGCTGTTTTTT.

The rearrangement joins TRBV24-1 to TRBJ1-2; 8 bases are shared with TRBD1. Germline V gene sequence: CDR1 KGHDR, CDR2 SFDVKD. With V trimmed by 4 bases and J by 8 bases, 8 bases remained unmatched. CDR3 length: 14 residues. CDR3 in DNA: TGTGCCACCAGTGAGACCGGACAGGGATGGGGCTACACCTTC. This translates into CATSETGQGWGYTF.

The chain is built from TRBV2 and TRBJ2-7, with D uncertain. The CDR3 spans 11 residues. Germline CDR1 reads SNHLY; CDR2 reads FYNNEI. With 3 bases removed from V and 6 bases from J, the gap between germline ends came to 6 bases. CDR3 loop: CASSDYGEQYF. Here the CDR3 DNA reads TGTGCCAGCAGTGACTACGGCGAGCAGTACTTC.

The chain combines TRBV18 with TRBJ2-7; TRBD1 might be the D (7 bases). Germline assignment: CDR1 KGHSH and CDR2 LQKENI. Trimming pared 6 bases from V and 3 bases from J, leaving 21 bases between. This CDR3 spans 16 amino acids. Written as DNA, the CDR3 is TGTGCCAGCTCTCAATTCGCAGGGGGGCTTAACTACGAGCAGTACTTC. Its translation: CASSQFAGGLNYEQYF.

V gene TRBV10-3 combines with J gene TRBJ1-1; no definite D call. V was shortened by 3 bases and J by 7 bases, with 9 bases between the two germline ends. Germline-derived CDR1 and CDR2 are ENHRY and SYGVKD. This CDR3 is built from 12 residues. In DNA, the CDR3 is TGTGCCATCAGTGAAAACAGCCGTGAAGCTTTCTTT. Protein: CAISENSREAFF.

V is TRBV7-6 and J is TRBJ1-4; no definite D call. Germline-derived CDR1 and CDR2 are SGHVS and FNYEAQ. V was pared by 3 bases and J by 5 bases, with 16 bases between. The CDR3 spans 16 residues. CDR3 DNA: TGTGCCAGCAGCTTGAGCCCGGGAGCCCTAAATGAAAAACTGTTTTTT. Amino acid sequence: CASSLSPGALNEKLFF.

The V call is TRBV6-1, the J call TRBJ1-5; tentatively, D is TRBD1 (6 bases). V lost 0 bases and J 8 bases, leaving 17 bases between the germline ends. This CDR3 contains 16 residues. Germline loops: CDR1 MNHNS, CDR2 SASEGT. The CDR3 sequence is CASSEALGTKGKPQHF. For the CDR3, the DNA is TGTGCCAGCAGTGAAGCGCTTGGGACAAAGGGGAAGCCCCAGCATTTT.

Only a few counts were recorded for this clone. Other DNA sequences within the sample encode an identical CDR3. The rearrangement links TRBV12-3 or TRBV12-4 to TRBJ1-2; 7 bases line up with TRBD1. J was trimmed by 2 bases and V by 4 bases; bases with no gene match: 1. The CDR3 is 13 amino acids. CDR3 amino acids: CASSYRGNYGYTF. CDR3 in DNA: TGTGCCAGCAGTTACAGGGGAAACTATGGCTACACCTTC.

J is TRBJ2-1 and V is TRBV9, with TRBD1 as a possible D gene (6 bases). The CDR3 is 13 residues long. Germline V gives CDR1 SGDLS, CDR2 YYNGEE. V gave up 0 bases and J gave up 5 bases, with 6 bases separating them. CDR3 in amino acids: CASSVGGHNEQFF. For the CDR3, the DNA is TGTGCCAGCAGCGTAGGGGGGCACAATGAGCAGTTCTTC.

The count of this clone is one. The chain employs TRBV15 and TRBJ2-3; 11 bases are shared with TRBD2. Trimming removed 2 bases from V and 0 bases from J; junction bases left unmatched: 4. The CDR3 is 17 residues long. Germline V CDR1 and CDR2: LNHNV, YYDKDF (reference sequence). In DNA form, the CDR3 reads TGTGCCACCAGCAGAAAACTAGCGGGAGCTAGCACAGATACGCAGTATTTT. Protein product: CATSRKLAGASTDTQYF.

V gene TRBV5-4 combines with J gene TRBJ2-1; TRBD2 aligns across 10 bases. The CDR3 consists of 15 residues. Germline V gene data show CDR1 as SGHNT and CDR2 as YYREEE (reference sequence). With 1 base clipped from V and 5 bases from J, the junction kept 3 bases outside the gene matches. The CDR3, as DNA: TGTGCCAGCAGCTTGATAACTAGCGGGAACAATGAGCAGTTCTTC. Its translation: CASSLITSGNNEQFF.

In its sample, this clone was seen once. The chain links TRBV4-1 to TRBJ2-1; 9 bases match TRBD2. Unmatched junction bases numbered 3, after V lost 2 bases and J lost 13 bases. Germline V gives CDR1 MGHRA, CDR2 YSYEKL. The CDR3 is 12 amino acids. This CDR3 reads CASSQSGLAQFF. CDR3 DNA: TGCGCCAGCAGCCAATCGGGACTAGCCCAGTTCTTC.

A remark on this clone: At one boundary the junction diverges from the germline segment, which might be a read error. The genes are TRBV7-9 and TRBJ1-6; D is unresolved. The germline CDR1 and CDR2 sequences are SEHNR and FQNEAQ (reference sequence). The CDR3 contains 13 residues. CDR3: CASSPPEKNGLDF. For the CDR3, the DNA is TGTGCCAGCAGCCCCCCCGAGAAAAACGGTCTTGACTTT.

V usage is TRBV2 and J usage is TRBJ2-7, with D maybe TRBD1 (6 bases). The germline V gene has CDR1 SNHLY and CDR2 FYNNEI. With 6 bases removed from V and 3 bases from J, the gap between germline ends came to 12 bases. The CDR3 contains 13 residues. The CDR3 nucleotides read TGTGCCAGCAGATGGACAGCGCTCTACGAGCAGTACTTC. Its translation: CASRWTALYEQYF. Complete variable domain (other parts from reference TRBV2 and TRBJ2-7): EPEVTQTPSHQVTQMGQEVILRCVPISNHLYFYWYRQILGQKVEFLVSFYNNEISEKSEIFDDQFSVERPDGSNFTLKIRSTKLEDSAMYFCASRWTALYEQYFGPGTRLTVT.

CDR3 nucleotide sequence: TGTGCCAGCAGCCGCCCTGGGGGAGGGCAGTTCTTC. Its translation is CASSRPGGGQFF. The chain has TRBV3-1 (or the pseudogene TRBV3-2) and TRBJ2-1; possible D gene TRBD2, 6 bases. Between the trimmed V and J ends, which lost 4 bases and 12 bases, there was a span of 13 bases. Germline V CDR1 and CDR2: LGHDT, YNNKEL (reference sequence). CDR3 length: 12 amino acids.

This sequence joins TRBV5-6 and TRBJ2-7; 7 positions match TRBD2. Unmatched junction bases numbered 6, after V lost 0 bases and J lost 6 bases. The CDR3 length is 14 residues. Germline V gene lookup returns CDR1 SGHDT and CDR2 YYEEEE. CDR3 region: CASSLVAGESEQYF. As DNA, the CDR3 is TGTGCCAGCAGCTTGGTGGCGGGGGAGAGCGAGCAGTACTTC.

The V call is TRBV7-9, the J call TRBJ2-5; the D gene is possibly TRBD1 (6 bases). This CDR3 comprises 14 residues. V was clipped by 2 bases and J by 5 bases, with 12 bases between them. In germline, CDR1 is SEHNR, CDR2 FQNEAQ (reference sequence). The CDR3 spells CASSLLGARETQYF. CDR3 nucleotides: TGTGCCAGCAGCTTACTGGGGGCCCGGGAGACCCAGTACTTC.

The V call is TRBV20-1, the J call TRBJ1-2, with a weak D call TRBD1 (5 bases). The CDR3 totals 14 residues. The V end lost 3 bases, the J end lost 8 bases, and 19 bases lay between the germline ends. Germline V lookup: CDR1 DFQATT, CDR2 SNEGSKA (reference sequence). This CDR3 reads CSASLGGGLRGYTF. The DNA for the CDR3 is TGCAGTGCTAGTCTAGGCGGGGGTCTGAGGGGCTACACCTTC.

The CDR3 is CASGRDWEMPQHF. In DNA, the CDR3 is TGTGCCAGCGGAAGAGACTGGGAGATGCCCCAGCATTTT. The chain combines TRBV27 with TRBJ1-5; no reliable D call. CDR3 size: 13 residues. The germline V and J ends were trimmed by 8 bases and 9 bases, with 17 bases remaining between them. Germline CDR1 is MNHEY and CDR2 is SMNVEV (reference sequence).

The chain carries TRBV3-1 (or the pseudogene TRBV3-2) and TRBJ1-3; D possibly corresponds to TRBD1 (6 bases). The CDR3 runs to 14 residues. Trimming took off 3 bases at V and 4 bases at J, with 10 bases between the two ends. Germline CDR1 and CDR2: LGHDT and YNNKEL (reference sequence). Here the CDR3 DNA reads TGTGCCAGCAGCCATAGGGGGACGGGAAACACCATATATTTT. As protein: CASSHRGTGNTIYF.

Only a few counts were recorded for this clone. The J gene is TRBJ1-1, the V gene TRBV19, with D possibly being TRBD1 (6 bases). In germline, CDR1 is LNHDA, CDR2 SQIVND (reference sequence). Deletions cut 1 base from V and 10 bases from J, with 19 bases between. The CDR3 contains 15 residues. The CDR3 spells CASSIVGAGVERAFF. The CDR3 nucleotides are TGTGCCAGTAGTATAGTTGGAGCAGGGGTTGAAAGAGCTTTCTTT.

CDR3 loop: CASSLRTSGGNTGELFF. The CDR3 DNA follows: TGTGCCAGCTCCCTCAGGACTAGCGGGGGGAACACCGGGGAGCTGTTTTTT. The chain couples TRBV18 to TRBJ2-2, with 13 bases that match TRBD2. Per the germline V gene, CDR1 is KGHSH and CDR2 is LQKENI. The CDR3 spans 17 residues. V lost 6 bases, J lost 1 base, and 5 bases stayed unmatched.

This chain uses TRBV5-1 with TRBJ1-6; TRBD1 aligns across 8 bases. The CDR3 extends over 15 amino acids. Trimming took 6 bases from V and 6 from J; bases not matched to a gene: 8. CDR1 and CDR2 (germline): SGHRS, YFSETQ. The CDR3 bases are TGCGCCAGCACCCACGGGGGGACAGGTAATTCACCCCTCCACTTT. Protein: CASTHGGTGNSPLHF.

The chain employs TRBV18 and TRBJ2-3; 7 nucleotides align to TRBD1. Germline V gene sequence: CDR1 KGHSH, CDR2 LQKENI. The CDR3 is made up of 15 amino acids. V shed 3 bases, J shed 1 base, and the junction held 4 bases outside the gene matches. The CDR3 reads CASSPGTVRTDTQYF. The CDR3 coding sequence is TGTGCCAGCTCACCGGGGACAGTGCGCACAGATACGCAGTATTTT.

The chain recombines TRBV27 with TRBJ2-1; the match to TRBD2 covers 8 bases. J lost 0 bases, V lost 4 bases, and 5 bases had no gene match. Germline lookup yields CDR1 MNHEY and CDR2 SMNVEV (reference sequence). CDR3 length equals 16 residues. This chain's CDR3 is CASSSIRGGSYNEQFF. CDR3 coding DNA: TGTGCCAGCAGTTCTATCCGGGGGGGCTCCTACAATGAGCAGTTCTTC.

Here the CDR3 DNA reads TGCAGTGCAACGCAGGGCACTGAAGCTTTCTTT. This gives the protein CSATQGTEAFF. This chain connects TRBV20-1 to TRBJ1-1; maybe TRBD1 (5 bases). In germline, CDR1 is DFQATT, CDR2 SNEGSKA (reference sequence). This CDR3 region has 11 residues. The germline V and J ends were trimmed by 6 bases and 4 bases, with 9 bases remaining between them.